This T cell receptor beta chain was identified in a study of T cells in tuberculosis. Broader study findings: T cells binding CD1B-GMM tetramer weakly possibly escaped the sort.

Produced via immunoSEQ multiplex PCR; TCRdb's table is partial and in-frame only. The sample includes 61,000 or so clones, 81% of them seen just once. Cells were sorted from thawed PBMC rested overnight and stained with GMM-loaded CD1B tetramer, viability dye and anti-CD3. CD1B tetramers were loaded with Rhodococcus equi-derived C32 glucose monomycolate. The clonotype was recovered from an adult woman with latent tuberculosis. The sample comprised CD1b-GMM tetramer-negative cells sorted from PBMCs.

For the CDR3, the DNA is TGTGCCAGTAGTATCAGTCGGGAGACCTACGAGCAGTACTTC. Translating it yields CASSISRETYEQYF. The chain uses TRBV19 and TRBJ2-7; TRBD2 is a possible D gene (6 bases). The CDR3 has 14 residues. V was cut by 3 bases and J by 2 bases, with 11 bases left in between. Germline-derived CDR1 and CDR2 are LNHDA and SQIVND (reference sequence). Together with reference TRBV19 and TRBJ2-7, the CDR3 gives the full variable domain: DGGITQSPKYLFRKEGQNVTLSCEQNLNHDAMYWYRQDPGQGLRLIYYSQIVNDFQKGDIAEGYSVSREKKESFPLTVTSAQKNPTAFYLCASSISRETYEQYFGPGTRLTVT.